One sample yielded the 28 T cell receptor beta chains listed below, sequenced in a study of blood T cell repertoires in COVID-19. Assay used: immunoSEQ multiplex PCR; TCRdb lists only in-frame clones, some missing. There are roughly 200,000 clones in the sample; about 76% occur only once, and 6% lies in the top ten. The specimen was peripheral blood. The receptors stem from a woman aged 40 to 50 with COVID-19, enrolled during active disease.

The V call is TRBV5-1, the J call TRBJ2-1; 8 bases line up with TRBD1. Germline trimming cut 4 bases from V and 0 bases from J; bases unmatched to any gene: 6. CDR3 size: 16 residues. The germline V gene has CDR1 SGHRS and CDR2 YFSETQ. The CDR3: CASSPLDRGSYNEQFF. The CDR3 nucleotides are TGCGCCAGCAGCCCCCTAGACAGGGGCTCCTACAATGAGCAGTTCTTC.

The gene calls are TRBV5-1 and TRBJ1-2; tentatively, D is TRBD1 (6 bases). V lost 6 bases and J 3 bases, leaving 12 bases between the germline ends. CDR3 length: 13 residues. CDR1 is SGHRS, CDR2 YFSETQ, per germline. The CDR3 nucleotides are TGCGCCAGCAACTCAGGGGTGGACTATGGCTACACCTTC. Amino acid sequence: CASNSGVDYGYTF.

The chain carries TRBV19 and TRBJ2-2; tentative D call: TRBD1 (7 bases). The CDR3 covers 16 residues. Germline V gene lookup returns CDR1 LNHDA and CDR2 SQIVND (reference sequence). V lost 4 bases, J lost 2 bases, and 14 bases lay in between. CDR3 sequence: CASSRGGTVNTGELFF. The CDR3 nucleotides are TGTGCCAGTAGTAGAGGGGGGACAGTCAACACCGGGGAGCTGTTTTTT.

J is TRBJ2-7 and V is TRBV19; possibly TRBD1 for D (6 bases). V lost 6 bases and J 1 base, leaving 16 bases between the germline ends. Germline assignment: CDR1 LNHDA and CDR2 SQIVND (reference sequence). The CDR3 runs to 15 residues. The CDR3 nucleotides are TGTGCCAGTAGGTCGACAGGAGAAATTTCCTACGAGCAGTACTTC. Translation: CASRSTGEISYEQYF.

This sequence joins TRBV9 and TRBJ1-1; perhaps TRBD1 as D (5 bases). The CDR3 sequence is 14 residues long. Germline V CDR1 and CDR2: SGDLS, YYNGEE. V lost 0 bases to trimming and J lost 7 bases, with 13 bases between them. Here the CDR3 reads CASSVGQWAIEAFF. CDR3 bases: TGTGCCAGCAGCGTAGGACAGTGGGCCATTGAAGCTTTCTTT. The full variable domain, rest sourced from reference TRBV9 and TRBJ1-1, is DSGVTQTPKHLITATGQRVTLRCSPRSGDLSVYWYQQSLDQGLQFLIQYYNGEERAKGNILERFSAQQFPDLHSELNLSSLELGDSALYFCASSVGQWAIEAFFGQGTRLTVV.

The CDR3 DNA is TGTGCCAGCAGCTTCTGGACTAGCGGGAATGAGCAGTTCTTC. It is translated as CASSFWTSGNEQFF. J is TRBJ2-1 and V is TRBV7-2; 11 nucleotides match TRBD2. The germline V gene has CDR1 SGHTA and CDR2 FQGNSA. The length of the CDR3 is 14 residues. The V and J ends lost 3 bases and 7 bases, in that order; junction bases with no gene match: 2.

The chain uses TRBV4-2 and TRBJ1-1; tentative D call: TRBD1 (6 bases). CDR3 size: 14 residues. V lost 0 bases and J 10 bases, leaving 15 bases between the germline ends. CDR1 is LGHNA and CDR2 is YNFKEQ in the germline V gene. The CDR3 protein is CASSQDWGGRGAFF. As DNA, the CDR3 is TGTGCCAGCAGCCAAGATTGGGGGGGCCGAGGAGCTTTCTTT.

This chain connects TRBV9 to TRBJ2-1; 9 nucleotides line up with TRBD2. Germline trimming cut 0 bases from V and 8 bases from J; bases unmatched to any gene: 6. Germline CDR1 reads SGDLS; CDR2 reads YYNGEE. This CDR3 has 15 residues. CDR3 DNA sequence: TGTGCCAGCAGCGTAGTCGGCGGGGGGGCATATGAGCAGTTCTTC. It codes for CASSVVGGGAYEQFF.

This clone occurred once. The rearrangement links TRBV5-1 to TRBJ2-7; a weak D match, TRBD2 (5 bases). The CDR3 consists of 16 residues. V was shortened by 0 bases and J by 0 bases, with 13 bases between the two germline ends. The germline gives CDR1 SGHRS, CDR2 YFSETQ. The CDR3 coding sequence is TGCGCCAGCAGCTTGGGTTTGACGGGGAGCTCCTACGAGCAGTACTTC. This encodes CASSLGLTGSSYEQYF.

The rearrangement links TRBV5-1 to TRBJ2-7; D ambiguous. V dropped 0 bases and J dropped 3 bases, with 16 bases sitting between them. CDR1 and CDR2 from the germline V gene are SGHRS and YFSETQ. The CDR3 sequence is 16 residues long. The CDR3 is CASSLAGSSHRYEQYF. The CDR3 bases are TGCGCCAGCAGCTTGGCCGGGTCCTCTCACCGCTACGAGCAGTACTTC. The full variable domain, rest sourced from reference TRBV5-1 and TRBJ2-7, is KAGVTQTPRYLIKTRGQQVTLSCSPISGHRSVSWYQQTPGQGLQFLFEYFSETQRNKGNFPGRFSGRQFSNSRSEMNVSTLELGDSALYLCASSLAGSSHRYEQYFGPGTRLTVT.

CDR3 protein: CASSLGQGNKLFF. CDR3 coding DNA: TGTGCCAGCAGCTTGGGACAGGGGAATAAACTGTTTTTT. The V call is TRBV11-2, the J call TRBJ1-4, with TRBD1 matching over 10 bases. V trimming: 3 bases; J trimming: 11 bases; junction bases outside the gene matches: 3. Germline CDR1 and CDR2: SGHAT and FQNNGV. The CDR3 spans 13 residues.

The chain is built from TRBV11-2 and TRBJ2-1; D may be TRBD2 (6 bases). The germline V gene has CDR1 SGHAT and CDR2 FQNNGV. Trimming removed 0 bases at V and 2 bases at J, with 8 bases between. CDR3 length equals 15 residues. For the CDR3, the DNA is TGTGCCAGCAGCTTAGAACCGGGGGCCTACAATGAGCAGTTCTTC. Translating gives CASSLEPGAYNEQFF.

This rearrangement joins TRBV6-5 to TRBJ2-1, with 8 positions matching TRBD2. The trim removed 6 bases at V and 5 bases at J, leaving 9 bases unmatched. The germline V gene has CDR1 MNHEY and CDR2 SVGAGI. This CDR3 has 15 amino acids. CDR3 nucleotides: TGTGCCAGCAGAAACGGGGGGGCCAGGAACAATGAGCAGTTCTTC. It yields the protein CASRNGGARNNEQFF.

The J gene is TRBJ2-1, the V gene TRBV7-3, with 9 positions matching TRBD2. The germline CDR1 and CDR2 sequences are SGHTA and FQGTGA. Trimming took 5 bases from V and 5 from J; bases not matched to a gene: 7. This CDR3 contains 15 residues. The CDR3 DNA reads TGTGCCAGCAGCCACCAGCGGGGGGCTGACAATGAGCAGTTCTTC. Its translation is CASSHQRGADNEQFF.

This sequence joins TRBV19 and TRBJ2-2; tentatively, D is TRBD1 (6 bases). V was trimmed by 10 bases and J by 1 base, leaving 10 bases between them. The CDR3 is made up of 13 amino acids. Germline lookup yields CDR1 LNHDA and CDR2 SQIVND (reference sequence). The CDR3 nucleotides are TGTGCCATTCAGGACAGGAACACCGGGGAGCTGTTTTTT. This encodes CAIQDRNTGELFF.

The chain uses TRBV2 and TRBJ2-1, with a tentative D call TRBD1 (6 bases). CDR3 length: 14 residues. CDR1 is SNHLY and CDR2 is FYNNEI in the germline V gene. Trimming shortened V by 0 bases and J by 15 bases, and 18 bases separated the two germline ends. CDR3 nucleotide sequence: TGTGCCAGCAGTGAAGCAGGGGCAGGGGCGCCATTGTTCTTC. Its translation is CASSEAGAGAPLFF.

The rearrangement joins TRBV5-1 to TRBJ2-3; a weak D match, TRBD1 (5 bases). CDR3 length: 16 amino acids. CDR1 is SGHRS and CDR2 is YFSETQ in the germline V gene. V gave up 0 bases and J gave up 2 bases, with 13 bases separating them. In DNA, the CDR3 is TGCGCCAGCAGCTTGGCCCAGTTGGGGCCCACAGATACGCAGTATTTT. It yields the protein CASSLAQLGPTDTQYF.

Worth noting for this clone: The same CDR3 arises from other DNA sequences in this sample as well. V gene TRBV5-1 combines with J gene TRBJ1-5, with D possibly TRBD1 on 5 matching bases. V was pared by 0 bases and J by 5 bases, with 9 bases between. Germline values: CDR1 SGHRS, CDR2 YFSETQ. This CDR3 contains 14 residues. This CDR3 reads CASSLGTGDQPQHF. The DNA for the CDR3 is TGCGCCAGCAGCTTGGGTACGGGGGATCAGCCCCAGCATTTT.

CDR3 region: CASSYPGQGNTEAFF. The CDR3 nucleotides read TGTGCCAGCAGTTACCCCGGACAGGGGAACACTGAAGCTTTCTTT. The chain links TRBV6-5 to TRBJ1-1; 8 bases map to TRBD1. CDR1 MNHEY and CDR2 SVGAGI come from the germline V gene. Trimming cost V 2 bases and J 1 base; bases outside gene matches: 3. This CDR3 has 15 amino acids.

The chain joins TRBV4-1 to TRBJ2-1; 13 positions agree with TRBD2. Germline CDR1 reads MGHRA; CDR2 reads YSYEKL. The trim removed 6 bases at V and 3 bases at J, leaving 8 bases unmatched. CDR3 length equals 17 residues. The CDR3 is CASRPAGTSGIYNEQFF. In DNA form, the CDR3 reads TGCGCCAGCAGACCAGCGGGGACTAGCGGGATCTACAATGAGCAGTTCTTC.

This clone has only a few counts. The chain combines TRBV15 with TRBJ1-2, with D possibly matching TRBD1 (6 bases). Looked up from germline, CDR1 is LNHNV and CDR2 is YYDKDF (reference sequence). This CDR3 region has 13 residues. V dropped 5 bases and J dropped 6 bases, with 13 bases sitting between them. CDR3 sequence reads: CATSVQGGDGYTF. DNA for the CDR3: TGTGCCACCAGCGTACAAGGGGGGGATGGCTACACCTTC.

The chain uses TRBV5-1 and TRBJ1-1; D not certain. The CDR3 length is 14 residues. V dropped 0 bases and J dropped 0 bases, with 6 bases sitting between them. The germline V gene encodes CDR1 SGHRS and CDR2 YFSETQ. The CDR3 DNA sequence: TGCGCCAGCAGCTTGGCTAGTTTGAACACTGAAGCTTTCTTT. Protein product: CASSLASLNTEAFF.

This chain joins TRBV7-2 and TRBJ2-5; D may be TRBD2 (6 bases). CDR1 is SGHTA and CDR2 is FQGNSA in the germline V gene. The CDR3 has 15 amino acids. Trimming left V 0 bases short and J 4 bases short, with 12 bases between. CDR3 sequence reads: CASSLARGGGETQYF. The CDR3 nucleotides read TGTGCCAGCAGCTTAGCTAGGGGAGGAGGAGAGACCCAGTACTTC.

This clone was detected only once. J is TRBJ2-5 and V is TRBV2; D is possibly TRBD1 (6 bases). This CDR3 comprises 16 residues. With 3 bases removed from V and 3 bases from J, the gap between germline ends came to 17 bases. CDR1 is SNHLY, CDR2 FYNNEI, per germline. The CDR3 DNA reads TGTGCCAGCAGTGACACTACTTGGACAGAGAAAGAGACCCAGTACTTC. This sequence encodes CASSDTTWTEKETQYF.

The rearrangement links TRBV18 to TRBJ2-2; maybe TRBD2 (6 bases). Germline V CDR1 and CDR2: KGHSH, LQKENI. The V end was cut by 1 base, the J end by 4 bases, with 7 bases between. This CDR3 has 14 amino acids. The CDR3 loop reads CASSPLGGTGELFF. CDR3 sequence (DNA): TGTGCCAGCTCACCACTCGGGGGCACCGGGGAGCTGTTTTTT.

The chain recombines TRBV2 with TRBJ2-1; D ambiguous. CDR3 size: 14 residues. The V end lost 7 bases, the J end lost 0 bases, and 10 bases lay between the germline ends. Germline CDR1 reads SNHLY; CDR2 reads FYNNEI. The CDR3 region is CASTFLRSYNEQFF. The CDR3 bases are TGTGCCAGCACCTTCCTACGCTCCTACAATGAGCAGTTCTTC.

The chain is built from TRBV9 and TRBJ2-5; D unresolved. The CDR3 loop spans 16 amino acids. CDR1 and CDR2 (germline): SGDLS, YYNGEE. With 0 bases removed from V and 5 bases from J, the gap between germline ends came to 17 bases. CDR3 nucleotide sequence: TGTGCCAGCAGCGTAGTCAGCTCCCCGCTGCGGGAGACCCAGTACTTC. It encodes CASSVVSSPLRETQYF.

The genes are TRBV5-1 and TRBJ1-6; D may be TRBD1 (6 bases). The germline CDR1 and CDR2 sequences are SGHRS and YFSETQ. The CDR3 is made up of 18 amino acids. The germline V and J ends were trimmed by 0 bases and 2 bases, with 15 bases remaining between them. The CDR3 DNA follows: TGCGCCAGCAGCTTGGACCCTCAATCAGGGGCCTATAATTCACCCCTCCACTTT. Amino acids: CASSLDPQSGAYNSPLHF.